The rows below give T cell receptor beta chains drawn from one sample of a study of vaccination effects on CD4 cells after COVID-19. Their antigen targets remain unknown. Here immunoSEQ multiplex PCR was the method, and the copy in TCRdb shows in-frame clones only, minus some. The sample lists 20,000 to 25,000 clones, around 73% seen once, with around 10% in the top ten. This sample comprised CD4+ T cells from PBMCs cultured without peptide, obtained before COVID-19 vaccination. The receptor set was obtained from a human donor who received a COVID-19 vaccine. Each CDR3 is given with its conserved first and last residue. A D gene is named only where the DNA matches it firmly. The size entry is marked missing in some rows and otherwise reads once, few, many or a size class.

TGTGCCTGGAGTGTACTCCGGTCACCCCTCCACTTT CAWSVLRSPLHF few TRBV30 - TRBJ1-6
TGTGCCATTCTGGGGGTTTCAGAGACCCAGTACTTC CAILGVSETQYF - TRBV6-4 - TRBJ2-5
TGTGCCAGCAGTTATGGGGGGCAGGACAATGAGCAGTTCTTC CASSYGGQDNEQFF - TRBV6-2/TRBV6-3 - TRBJ2-1
TGTGCCAGCAGCCTAGGGTCCGGGACCTATAATTCACCCCTCCACTTT CASSLGSGTYNSPLHF few TRBV3-1/TRBV3-2 - TRBJ1-6
TGTGCCAGCAGTTTATCCGGCTATGGCTACACCTTC CASSLSGYGYTF - TRBV27 - TRBJ1-2
TGTGCCAGCAGTAGGCAGGGGGCGAACACCGGGGAGCTGTTTTTT CASSRQGANTGELFF - TRBV25-1 TRBD1 TRBJ2-2
TGTGCCAGCAGTTACTCGATTGGGGGCGAAGAGACCCAGTACTTC CASSYSIGGEETQYF - TRBV6-5 - TRBJ2-5
TGTGCCAGCAGCCAAGAAAGGGTAACTAATGAAAAACTGTTTTTT CASSQERVTNEKLFF - TRBV4-2 - TRBJ1-4
TGTGCCACACGGTACTTAACTAATGAAAAACTGTTTTTT CATRYLTNEKLFF - TRBV27 - TRBJ1-4
TGTGCCAGCAGCAAAACTCGAACAGAAGGCCCCTACGAGCAGTACTTC CASSKTRTEGPYEQYF - TRBV21-1 - TRBJ2-7
TGTGCCAGCAGCGCCCCGGGCCTCTATGGCTACACCTTC CASSAPGLYGYTF - TRBV5-8 - TRBJ1-2
TGTGCCAGCAGCGTAGGGGACTACAATGAGCAGTTCTTC CASSVGDYNEQFF few TRBV9 - TRBJ2-1
TGTGCCAGCAGACAGACAGGGGCCTACGAGCAGTACTTC CASRQTGAYEQYF - TRBV7-2 TRBD1 TRBJ2-7
TGTGCCAGCAGCAAAGGAAGCAGGGGAGGCACCGGGGAGCTGTTTTTT CASSKGSRGGTGELFF - TRBV21-1 - TRBJ2-2
TGCGCCAGCAGCCAGGGACAGGGCACCTACGAGCAGTACTTC CASSQGQGTYEQYF once TRBV4-3 TRBD1 TRBJ2-7
TGTGCCAGCAGTGAAACCGGGCGAGGGACCTACGAGCAGTACTTC CASSETGRGTYEQYF - TRBV2 - TRBJ2-7
TGTGCCAGCATAACCAGTCCCCCCGGGGAGCTGTTTTTT CASITSPPGELFF - TRBV6-6 - TRBJ2-2
TGTGCCAGCAGCTTGAAGGGGGCTGGCGGGGAGCTGTTTTTT CASSLKGAGGELFF once TRBV5-8 TRBD1 TRBJ2-2
TGCGCCAGCAGCTTGAAGGGGGGTGGTTCACCCCTCCACTTT CASSLKGGGSPLHF - TRBV5-1 - TRBJ1-6
TGTGCCAGCAGTTACAGGGGGCACGAGACTGAAGCTTTCTTT CASSYRGHETEAFF once TRBV6-5 TRBD1 TRBJ1-1